This is a list of T cell receptor beta chains from one sample in a study of Ad26.COV2.S vaccination and SARS-CoV-2 variants. Profiling relied on immunoSEQ multiplex PCR, and the TCRdb table lists in-frame clones only, not all of them. The data hold some 410,000 clones, with about 90% observed a single time. This specimen was peripheral blood, taken in a trial of Ad26.COV2.S vaccine versus placebo. These receptors were obtained from a person between 18 and 59 years old who received the Ad26.COV2.S COVID-19 vaccine or a placebo. Both conserved end residues are part of each CDR3. D genes are given only for firm matches. Clone size, where shown, is once, few, many, or a class for clones that have expanded.

size	D	J	V	CDR3	DNA
-	-	TRBJ1-2	TRBV21-1	CASSKGPGTLYGYTF	TGTGCCAGCAGCAAAGGTCCGGGGACCCTCTATGGCTACACCTTC
-	TRBD1	TRBJ2-7	TRBV5-6	CASSPGTGSSEQYF	TGTGCCAGCAGCCCCGGGACAGGGTCTTCCGAGCAGTACTTC
-	-	TRBJ2-7	TRBV19	CASSIAAGILYEQYF	TGTGCCAGTAGTATAGCAGCCGGGATTCTCTACGAGCAGTACTTC
-	-	TRBJ2-5	TRBV7-2	CASSGTSAETQYF	TGTGCCAGCAGTGGGACGTCCGCCGAGACCCAGTACTTC
-	-	TRBJ1-3	TRBV20-1	CSASTPGKSGNTIYF	TGCAGTGCTAGTACTCCAGGGAAATCTGGAAACACCATATATTTT
once	-	TRBJ1-3	TRBV3-1/TRBV3-2	CASSRRAASSGNTIYF	TGTGCCAGCAGCCGACGGGCAGCGAGCTCTGGAAACACCATATATTTT
-	-	TRBJ2-7	TRBV28	CASSSPGTRSYEQYF	TGTGCCAGCAGTTCCCCCGGGACAAGGTCCTACGAGCAGTACTTC
-	-	TRBJ2-7	TRBV14	CASSTLGAPLEQYF	TGTGCCAGCAGCACCCTAGGAGCTCCCTTGGAGCAGTACTTC
few	-	TRBJ1-2	TRBV5-4	CASSLGGDYGYTF	TGTGCCAGCAGCTTAGGGGGAGACTATGGCTACACCTTC
once	TRBD1	TRBJ1-2	TRBV6-2/TRBV6-3	CASSYSSQGVIYYGYTF	TGTGCCAGCAGTTACTCGTCACAGGGGGTCATCTACTATGGCTACACCTTC
-	-	TRBJ1-1	TRBV5-6	CASSSDGTTNTEAFF	TGTGCCAGCAGCTCGGACGGGACCACGAACACTGAAGCTTTCTTT
few	-	TRBJ1-1	TRBV12-5	CASGRGLNTEAFF	TGTGCTAGTGGCCGGGGGTTGAACACTGAAGCTTTCTTT
-	TRBD1	TRBJ1-6	TRBV30	CAWDRGGYSPLHF	TGTGCCTGGGACAGGGGAGGCTATTCACCCCTCCACTTT
-	-	TRBJ1-4	TRBV4-3	CASSQTRAGYEKLFF	TGCGCCAGCAGCCAGACCCGGGCAGGGTATGAAAAACTGTTTTTT
-	-	TRBJ2-2	TRBV7-2	CASSVLNTGELFF	TGTGCCAGCAGCGTCCTGAACACCGGGGAGCTGTTTTTT
-	-	TRBJ1-5	TRBV27	CASSTGVGSRPQHF	TGTGCCAGCAGTACCGGGGTGGGGTCCCGGCCCCAGCATTTT
once	-	TRBJ1-4	TRBV6-1	CASSARVGGLATNEKLFF	TGTGCCAGCAGTGCCCGAGTGGGCGGACTTGCAACTAATGAAAAACTGTTTTTT
once	TRBD1	TRBJ2-1	TRBV18	CASSPKGAFNEQFF	TGTGCCAGCTCACCTAAGGGGGCTTTCAATGAGCAGTTCTTC
-	TRBD1	TRBJ2-7	TRBV6-5	CASSYSGQGGYEQYF	TGTGCCAGCAGTTACTCGGGACAGGGGGGCTACGAGCAGTACTTC
-	-	TRBJ1-1	TRBV4-3	CASSQGGGRTEAFF	TGCGCCAGCAGCCAAGGGGGGGGAAGAACTGAAGCTTTCTTT
-	-	TRBJ1-6	TRBV6-5	CASGRSPLHF	TGTGCCAGCGGTCGTTCACCCCTCCACTTT
-	TRBD1	TRBJ2-7	TRBV7-9	CASSSRQGESYEQYF	TGTGCCAGCAGCTCAAGACAGGGGGAAAGCTACGAGCAGTACTTC